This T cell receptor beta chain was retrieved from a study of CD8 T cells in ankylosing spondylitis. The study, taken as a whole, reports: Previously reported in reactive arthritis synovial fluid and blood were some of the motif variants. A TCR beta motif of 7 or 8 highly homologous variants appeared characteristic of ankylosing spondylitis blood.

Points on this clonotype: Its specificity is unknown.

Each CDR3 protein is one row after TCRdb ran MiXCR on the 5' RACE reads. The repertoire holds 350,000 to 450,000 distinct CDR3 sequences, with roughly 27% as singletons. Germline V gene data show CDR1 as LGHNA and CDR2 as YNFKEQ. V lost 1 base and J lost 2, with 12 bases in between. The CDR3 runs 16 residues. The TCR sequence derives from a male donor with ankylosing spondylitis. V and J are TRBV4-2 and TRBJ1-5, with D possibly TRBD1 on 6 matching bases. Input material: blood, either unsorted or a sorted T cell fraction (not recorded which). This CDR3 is CASSQGGQGGNQPQHF. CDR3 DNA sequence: TGTGCCAGCAGCCAAGGGGGGCAGGGAGGCAATCAGCCCCAGCATTTT.